The 29 T cell receptor beta chains below all came from one sample that was sequenced in a study of blood T cell repertoires in COVID-19 (dated by TCRdb to about 2020). To prepare the library, the immunoSEQ multiplex PCR assay was applied. What TCRdb holds here is the immuneACCESS table cut down to in-frame rearrangements. Part of the clones is not present; checked against another copy, under half of the missing clones reflect an unresolved V gene, and the others are unexplained. This sample comprises under 150,000 clones, about 83% of them detected only once. The ten largest clonotypes hold 4.5% to 6% of the sample. Sequenced material: PBMCs or T cells enriched from blood (not recorded which). The origin of the receptors is a woman between 50 and 59 years old who had been exposed to COVID-19.

The gene calls are TRBV7-2 and TRBJ1-1; TRBD1 might be the D (5 bases). Trimming pared 1 base from V and 4 bases from J, leaving 10 bases between. Germline CDR1 reads SGHTA; CDR2 reads FQGNSA. The CDR3 contains 14 residues. This CDR3 is CASSLVAGTTEAFF. The CDR3 nucleotides are TGTGCCAGCAGCTTAGTTGCGGGGACCACTGAAGCTTTCTTT.

This chain uses TRBV12-3 or TRBV12-4 with TRBJ1-5, with TRBD1 matching 7 bases. V dropped 6 bases and J dropped 1; count of bases not matched to a gene: 0. This CDR3 has 13 residues. The DNA of the CDR3 is TGTGCCAGCAGGGACAGGAGCAATCAGCCCCAGCATTTT. Translating it yields CASRDRSNQPQHF.

The rearrangement links TRBV25-1 to TRBJ1-1; weak D call: TRBD1 (6 bases). The CDR3 runs to 13 residues. Trimming took off 6 bases at V and 1 base at J, with 9 bases between the two ends. The germline gives CDR1 MGHDK, CDR2 SYGVNS. The CDR3 bases are TGTGCCAGCAGAATACAGGGGAACACTGAAGCTTTCTTT. Its protein is CASRIQGNTEAFF.

The rearrangement links TRBV27 to TRBJ1-1; TRBD1 is a possible D gene (5 bases). Germline lookup yields CDR1 MNHEY and CDR2 SMNVEV (reference sequence). V was cut by 3 bases and J by 1 base, with 6 bases left in between. This CDR3 is built from 13 residues. CDR3 in amino acids: CASSFGQNTEAFF. The CDR3 nucleotides read TGTGCCAGCAGTTTTGGACAGAACACTGAAGCTTTCTTT.

This clone showed up just once. The rearrangement links TRBV27 to TRBJ1-5, with no clear D. Germline assignment: CDR1 MNHEY and CDR2 SMNVEV (reference sequence). V lost 2 bases and J lost 2, with 10 bases in between. This CDR3 is built from 15 residues. DNA of the CDR3: TGTGCCAGCAGTTTAGCACGGGGTCGCAATCAGCCCCAGCATTTT. Protein product: CASSLARGRNQPQHF.

This clone was counted between two and nine times. J is TRBJ1-3 and V is TRBV7-9; D is perhaps TRBD1 (6 bases). V lost 6 bases and J 6 bases, leaving 15 bases between the germline ends. Germline CDR1 SEHNR, CDR2 FQNEAQ (reference sequence). There are 14 residues in the CDR3. CDR3 nucleotides: TGTGCCAGCAGACCACAGGGTGGGGAAAACACCATATATTTT. Translating gives CASRPQGGENTIYF.

This clone was observed a handful of times. The gene calls are TRBV7-2 and TRBJ1-5; weak D call: TRBD1 (5 bases). This CDR3 comprises 14 residues. Between the trimmed V and J ends, which lost 8 bases and 3 bases, there was a span of 14 bases. Per the germline V gene, CDR1 is SGHTA and CDR2 is FQGNSA. The CDR3 spells CASLPGHSNQPQHF. As DNA, the CDR3 is TGTGCCAGCCTCCCTGGACATTCCAATCAGCCCCAGCATTTT.

This clone occurred a few times. One end of the junction is discordant with germline, which a read error may explain. The rearrangement joins TRBV7-7 to TRBJ2-1, with 9 bases fitting TRBD2. The CDR3 loop spans 16 amino acids. Germline V CDR1 and CDR2: SSHAT, FNYEAQ (reference sequence). The CDR3 sequence is CASSPDSGGAYNEQFF. CDR3 DNA sequence: TGTGCTAGCAGCCCCGATAGCGGGGGCGCGTACAATGAGCAGTTCTTC.

The chain joins TRBV5-1 to TRBJ1-4; 11 bases match TRBD1. Germline V gene data show CDR1 as SGHRS and CDR2 as YFSETQ. The CDR3 covers 18 residues. V shed 2 bases, J shed 3 bases, and the junction held 9 bases outside the gene matches. CDR3 loop: CASSFWTGGVNANEKLFF. The CDR3 DNA reads TGCGCCAGCAGCTTCTGGACAGGGGGCGTTAATGCTAATGAAAAACTGTTTTTT.

This clone was seen just once. Because the CDR3 is missing its conserved closing phenylalanine or tryptophan, this is likely a read error. It is unclear where the CDR3 begins or ends on the DNA, so no DNA is shown, and the CDR3 is as TCRdb lists it. This chain connects TRBV24-1 to TRBJ1-1. Germline V lookup: CDR1 KGHDR, CDR2 SFDVKD. The CDR3 spans 9 amino acids, including both terminal residues. CDR3 sequence: CATSERDGR.

In DNA form, the CDR3 reads TGCGCCAGCAGCCCCGTAAGGGGCGATGCCAAAAACATTCAGTACTTC. This translates into CASSPVRGDAKNIQYF. The chain has TRBV10-2 and TRBJ2-4, with D perhaps matching TRBD1 (5 bases). This CDR3 comprises 16 residues. The V end lost 6 bases, the J end lost 1 base, and 16 bases lay between the germline ends. CDR1 is WSHSY and CDR2 is SAAADI in the germline V gene.

For the CDR3, the DNA is TGTGCCAGCAGCCTCCGGACAGGGGAAGCCGGTGATACGCAGTATTTT. Its translation: CASSLRTGEAGDTQYF. V usage is TRBV5-5 and J usage is TRBJ2-3, with 9 bases aligning to TRBD1. Germline-derived CDR1 and CDR2 are SGHKS and YYEKEE (reference sequence). The CDR3 length is 16 residues. The V segment lost 4 bases and the J segment 6 bases; nucleotides outside the gene matches: 12.

V usage is TRBV7-9 and J usage is TRBJ1-1; 7 bases agree with TRBD1. Germline lookup yields CDR1 SEHNR and CDR2 FQNEAQ (reference sequence). The CDR3 covers 17 residues. With 5 bases clipped from V and 4 bases from J, the junction kept 16 bases outside the gene matches. CDR3 coding DNA: TGTGCCAGCAGCCCCAGCCCTGGACAGGTACGGAGCACTGAAGCTTTCTTT. Translating it yields CASSPSPGQVRSTEAFF.

The chain joins TRBV7-2 to TRBJ2-5; D perhaps matches TRBD1 (6 bases). Between the trimmed V and J ends, which lost 4 bases and 4 bases, there was a span of 10 bases. The germline gives CDR1 SGHTA, CDR2 FQGNSA. The CDR3 loop spans 13 amino acids. The CDR3 nucleotides are TGTGCCAGCAGCTCCGGGACAAGAGAGACCCAGTACTTC. This encodes CASSSGTRETQYF.

The chain links TRBV9 to TRBJ1-3; D remains unclear. There are 14 residues in the CDR3. The germline gives CDR1 SGDLS, CDR2 YYNGEE. V was cut by 0 bases and J by 0 bases, with 4 bases left in between. The CDR3 region is CASSVESSGNTIYF. The CDR3 nucleotides read TGTGCCAGCAGCGTAGAGAGCTCTGGAAACACCATATATTTT.

This clone was observed a few times. The CDR3 loop reads CASSFPAGGGTGELFF. DNA for the CDR3: TGTGCCAGCAGCTTTCCAGCGGGAGGCGGAACCGGGGAGCTGTTTTTT. The chain is built from TRBV11-2 and TRBJ2-2; 9 bases fit TRBD2. This CDR3 contains 16 residues. Germline CDR1 and CDR2: SGHAT and FQNNGV. The trim removed 3 bases at V and 5 bases at J, leaving 7 bases unmatched. Full variable domain (outside the CDR3, taken from reference TRBV11-2 and TRBJ2-2): EAGVAQSPRYKIIEKRQSVAFWCNPISGHATLYWYQQILGQGPKLLIQFQNNGVVDDSQLPKDRFSAERLKGVDSTLKIQPAKLEDSAVYLCASSFPAGGGTGELFFGEGSRLTVL.

This clone was seen more than once but under ten times. J is TRBJ1-5 and V is TRBV11-2; D may be TRBD1 (6 bases). CDR1 is SGHAT, CDR2 FQNNGV, per germline. The CDR3 consists of 14 residues. V lost 3 bases, J lost 0 bases, and 6 bases lay in between. The CDR3 DNA is TGTGCCAGCAGCTTGGACAGTAGCAATCAGCCCCAGCATTTT. This codes for CASSLDSSNQPQHF.

Points on this clone: This sample includes further DNA sequences coding for the same CDR3. This rearrangement joins TRBV5-1 to TRBJ2-5; 7 nucleotides match TRBD2. The CDR3 runs 14 residues. V lost 4 bases to trimming and J lost 0 bases; unmatched junction nucleotides: 3. The germline V gene has CDR1 SGHRS and CDR2 YFSETQ. The CDR3 loop is CASSPGLDQETQYF. DNA for the CDR3: TGCGCCAGCAGCCCAGGACTAGACCAAGAGACCCAGTACTTC.

The CDR3 loop reads CASSYGQIPNQPQHF. CDR3 nucleotide sequence: TGTGCCAGCAGTTACGGACAGATTCCCAATCAGCCCCAGCATTTT. The rearrangement links TRBV6-6 to TRBJ1-5; tentatively, D is TRBD1 (6 bases). Germline assignment: CDR1 MNHNY and CDR2 SVGAGI (reference sequence). The CDR3 is 15 residues long. V lost 2 bases and J lost 3, with 11 bases in between.

The chain joins TRBV14 to TRBJ1-1; 7 bases map to TRBD1. The germline CDR1 and CDR2 sequences are SGHDN and FVKESK. The CDR3 consists of 16 residues. V gave up 3 bases and J gave up 4 bases; unmatched junction bases: 11. CDR3 nucleotide sequence: TGTGCCAGCAGCCAGACGACAGGGAGGTTTCTCACTGAAGCTTTCTTT. Amino acid sequence: CASSQTTGRFLTEAFF. The full variable domain, its missing parts supplied by reference TRBV14 and TRBJ1-1, is EAGVTQFPSHSVIEKGQTVTLRCDPISGHDNLYWYRRVMGKEIKFLLHFVKESKQDESGMPNNRFLAERTGGTYSTLKVQPAELEDSGVYFCASSQTTGRFLTEAFFGQGTRLTVV.

This clone was seen many times. V usage is TRBV7-8 and J usage is TRBJ1-1, with D hard to call. Trimming removed 7 bases from V and 3 bases from J, with 12 bases in between. Germline lookup yields CDR1 SGHVS and CDR2 FQNEAQ. The CDR3 runs to 13 residues. The CDR3 DNA reads as TGTGCCAGCAACCCAACCGGGTACACTGAAGCTTTCTTT. Its translation is CASNPTGYTEAFF.

The chain is built from TRBV6-5 and TRBJ1-3; tentatively, D is TRBD1 (6 bases). Germline CDR1 reads MNHEY; CDR2 reads SVGAGI. This CDR3 comprises 15 residues. Trimming stripped 4 bases from V and 4 bases from J, with 14 bases between. CDR3 residues: CASSSLQGQGNTIYF. The CDR3 nucleotides read TGTGCCAGCAGTTCCTTACAGGGCCAGGGAAACACCATATATTTT.

The V and J genes are TRBV4-3 and TRBJ2-5; 7 bases match TRBD2. CDR1 is LGHNA and CDR2 is YSLEER in the germline V gene. V shed 0 bases and J 0 bases; nucleotides not matched to a gene: 16. This CDR3 has 20 amino acids. As DNA, the CDR3 is TGCGCCAGCAGCCAAGAACTACGGGAGGACCTGTCCCCGTACCAAGAGACCCAGTACTTC. It specifies CASSQELREDLSPYQETQYF.

This clone appeared a single time. The V and J genes are TRBV7-2 and TRBJ2-5; a possible D gene is TRBD2 (6 bases). Germline V gene sequence: CDR1 SGHTA, CDR2 FQGNSA. There are 13 residues in the CDR3. V was pared by 0 bases and J by 13 bases, with 15 bases between. Here the CDR3 DNA reads TGTGCCAGCAGCTTAGCGCGGGGCCCTAAAACGTACTTC. Its translation: CASSLARGPKTYF.

The chain couples TRBV7-2 to TRBJ2-3; 11 nucleotides line up with TRBD2. V gave up 3 bases and J gave up 2 bases; unmatched junction bases: 4. This CDR3 comprises 16 residues. Germline V gene data show CDR1 as SGHTA and CDR2 as FQGNSA. CDR3 sequence: CASSFILAGVTDTQYF. The CDR3 region has the DNA TGTGCCAGCAGCTTTATACTAGCGGGGGTCACAGATACGCAGTATTTT.

The sample holds one count of this clone. The V call is TRBV11-2, the J call TRBJ1-4, with 8 bases aligning to TRBD1. The V and J ends lost 3 bases and 7 bases, in that order; junction bases with no gene match: 4. Germline V gene data show CDR1 as SGHAT and CDR2 as FQNNGV. This CDR3 is built from 14 residues. In DNA, the CDR3 is TGTGCCAGCAGCTTTGGACAGGGTCCTGAAAAACTGTTTTTT. This codes for CASSFGQGPEKLFF.

The chain is built from TRBV29-1 and TRBJ2-1; the match to TRBD2 covers 8 bases. J was trimmed by 6 bases and V by 6 bases; bases with no gene match: 13. This CDR3 has 15 amino acids. Germline-derived CDR1 and CDR2 are SQVTM and ANQGSEA. The CDR3: CSVGANTGGRNEQFF. The CDR3 DNA reads as TGCAGCGTCGGTGCAAATACGGGGGGGCGCAATGAGCAGTTCTTC.

V gene TRBV24-1 combines with J gene TRBJ1-5; TRBD1 aligns across 8 bases. CDR1 and CDR2 (germline): KGHDR, SFDVKD. The CDR3 is 16 residues long. V lost 1 base and J lost 5; bases outside the gene matches: 6. CDR3 amino acids: CATSDFCTDRDQPQHF. DNA of the CDR3: TGTGCCACCAGTGATTTTTGTACGGACAGGGATCAGCCCCAGCATTTT.

The genes are TRBV3-1 (or the pseudogene TRBV3-2) and TRBJ1-2; D gene unclear. The CDR3 totals 14 residues. Between the trimmed V and J ends, which lost 4 bases and 5 bases, there was a span of 14 bases. Germline loops: CDR1 LGHDT, CDR2 YNNKEL (reference sequence). The CDR3 bases are TGTGCCAGCAGCCCTTCGGGGATCGCTTATGGCTACACCTTC. Translated, it gives CASSPSGIAYGYTF.